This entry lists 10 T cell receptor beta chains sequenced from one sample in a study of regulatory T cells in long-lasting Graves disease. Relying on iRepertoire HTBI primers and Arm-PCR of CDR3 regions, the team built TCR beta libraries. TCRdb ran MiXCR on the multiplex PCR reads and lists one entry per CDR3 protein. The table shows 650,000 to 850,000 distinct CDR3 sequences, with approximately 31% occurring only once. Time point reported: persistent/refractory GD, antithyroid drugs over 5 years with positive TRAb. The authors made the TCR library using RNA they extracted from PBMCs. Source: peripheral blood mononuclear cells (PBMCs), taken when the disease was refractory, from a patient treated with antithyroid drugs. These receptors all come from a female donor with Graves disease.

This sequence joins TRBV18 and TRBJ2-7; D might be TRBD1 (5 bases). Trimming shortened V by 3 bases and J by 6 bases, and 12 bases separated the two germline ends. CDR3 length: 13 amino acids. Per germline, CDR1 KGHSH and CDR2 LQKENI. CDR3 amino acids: CASSPDSHREQYF. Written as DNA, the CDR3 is TGTGCCAGCTCACCCGACAGCCACCGCGAGCAGTACTTC.

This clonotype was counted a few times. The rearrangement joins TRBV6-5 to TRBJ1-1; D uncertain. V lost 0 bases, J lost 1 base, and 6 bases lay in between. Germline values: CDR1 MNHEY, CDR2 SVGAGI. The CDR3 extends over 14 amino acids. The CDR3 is CASSYSRKNTEAFF. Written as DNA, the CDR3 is TGTGCCAGCAGTTACTCAAGGAAGAACACTGAAGCTTTCTTT.

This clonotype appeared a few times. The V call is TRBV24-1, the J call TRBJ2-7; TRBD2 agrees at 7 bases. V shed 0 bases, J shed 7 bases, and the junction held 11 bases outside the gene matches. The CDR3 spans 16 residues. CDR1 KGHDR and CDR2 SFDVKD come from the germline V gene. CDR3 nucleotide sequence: TGTGCCACCAGTGATTTGTCTTGCGGGAGTCCGTATGAGCAGTACTTC. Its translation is CATSDLSCGSPYEQYF.

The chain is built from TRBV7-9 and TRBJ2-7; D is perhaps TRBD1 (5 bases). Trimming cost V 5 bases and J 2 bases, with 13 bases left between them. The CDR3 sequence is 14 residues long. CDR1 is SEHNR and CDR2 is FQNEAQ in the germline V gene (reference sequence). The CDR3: CASSPSDKTYEQYF. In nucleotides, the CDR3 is TGTGCCAGCAGCCCGTCGGACAAGACCTACGAGCAGTACTTC.

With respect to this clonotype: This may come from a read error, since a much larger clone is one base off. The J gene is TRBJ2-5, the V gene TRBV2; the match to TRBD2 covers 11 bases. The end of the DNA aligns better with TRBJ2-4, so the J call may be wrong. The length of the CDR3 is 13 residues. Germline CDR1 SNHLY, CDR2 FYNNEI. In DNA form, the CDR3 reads TGTGCCAGCAGAACTAGCGGGGGAACCATTCAGTACTTC. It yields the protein CASRTSGGTIQYF.

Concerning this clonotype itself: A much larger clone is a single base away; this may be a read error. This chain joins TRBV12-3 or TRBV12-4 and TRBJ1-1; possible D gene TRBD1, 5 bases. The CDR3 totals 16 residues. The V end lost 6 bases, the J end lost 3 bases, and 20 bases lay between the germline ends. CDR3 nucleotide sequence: TGTGCCAGCAGCCGCGGGGGAGGACACTTGCACACTGAAGCTTTCTTT. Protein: CASSRGGGHLHTEAFF.

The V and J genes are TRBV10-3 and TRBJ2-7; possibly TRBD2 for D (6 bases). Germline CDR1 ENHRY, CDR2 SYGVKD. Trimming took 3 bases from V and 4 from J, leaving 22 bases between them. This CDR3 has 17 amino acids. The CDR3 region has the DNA TGTGCCATCAGTGACCATCCGGCGGGACGGAGTATATACGAGCAGTACTTC. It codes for CAISDHPAGRSIYEQYF.

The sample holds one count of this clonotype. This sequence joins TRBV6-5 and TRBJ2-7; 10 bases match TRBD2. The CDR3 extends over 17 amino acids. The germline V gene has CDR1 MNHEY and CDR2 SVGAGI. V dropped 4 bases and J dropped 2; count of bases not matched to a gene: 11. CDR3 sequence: CASSSLLAGERTYEQYF. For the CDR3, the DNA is TGTGCCAGCAGTTCTCTTCTAGCGGGAGAGAGAACCTACGAGCAGTACTTC.

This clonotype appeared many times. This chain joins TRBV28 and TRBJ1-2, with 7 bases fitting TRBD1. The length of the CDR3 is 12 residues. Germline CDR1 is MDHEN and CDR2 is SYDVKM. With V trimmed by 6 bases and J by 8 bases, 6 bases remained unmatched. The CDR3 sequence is CASSLGQWGYTF. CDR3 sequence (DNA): TGTGCCAGCAGCTTGGGACAGTGGGGCTACACCTTC.

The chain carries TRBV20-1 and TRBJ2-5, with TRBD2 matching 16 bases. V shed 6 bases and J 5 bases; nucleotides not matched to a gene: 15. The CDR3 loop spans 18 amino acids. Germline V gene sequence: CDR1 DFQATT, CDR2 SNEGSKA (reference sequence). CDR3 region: CSALTGTSGRARRETQYF. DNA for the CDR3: TGCAGTGCGCTCACCGGGACTAGCGGGAGGGCCCGCCGGGAGACCCAGTACTTC.